The present T cell receptor (beta chain) was sequenced within a study of Ad26.COV2.S vaccination and SARS-CoV-2 variants. Sequencing was performed with immunoSEQ multiplex PCR; in TCRdb, only in-frame clones are kept and a portion is missing. The sample lists fewer than 150,000 clones, 86% occurring once. General study points: Breadth, reportedly substantial, characterized the spike-specific CD8+ and CD4+ T cell responses after vaccination.

A note on this clone: Its antigen is as yet unknown.

This clonotype originated in a human donor who had recovered from COVID-19. The specimen was peripheral blood, collected after recovery from COVID-19.

The CDR3 coding sequence is TGTGCCAGCAGCCAATGGGGGAACCCCAACGAGCAGTACTTC. It yields the protein CASSQWGNPNEQYF. The J gene is TRBJ2-7, the V gene TRBV3-1 (or the pseudogene TRBV3-2); either TRBD1 or TRBD2 may supply D (5 bases each). This CDR3 region has 14 residues. The germline V gene encodes CDR1 LGHDT and CDR2 YNNKEL (reference sequence). With 2 bases removed from V and 5 bases from J, the gap between germline ends came to 13 bases.